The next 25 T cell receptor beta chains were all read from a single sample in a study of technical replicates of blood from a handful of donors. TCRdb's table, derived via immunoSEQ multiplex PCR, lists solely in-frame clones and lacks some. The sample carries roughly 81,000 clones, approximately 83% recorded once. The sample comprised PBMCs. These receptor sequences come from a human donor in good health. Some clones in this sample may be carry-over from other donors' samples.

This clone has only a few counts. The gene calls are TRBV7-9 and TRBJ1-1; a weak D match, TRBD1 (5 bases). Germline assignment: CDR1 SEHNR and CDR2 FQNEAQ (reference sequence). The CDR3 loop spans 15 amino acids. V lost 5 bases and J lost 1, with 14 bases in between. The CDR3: CASSRGRGANTEAFF. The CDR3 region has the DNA TGTGCCAGCAGCCGGGGGAGGGGCGCGAACACTGAAGCTTTCTTT.

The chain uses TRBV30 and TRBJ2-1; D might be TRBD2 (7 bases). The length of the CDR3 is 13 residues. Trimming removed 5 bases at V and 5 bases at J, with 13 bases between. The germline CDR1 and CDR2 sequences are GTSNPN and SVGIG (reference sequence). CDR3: CAWARGADNEQFF. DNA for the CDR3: TGTGCCTGGGCCCGGGGGGCGGACAATGAGCAGTTCTTC.

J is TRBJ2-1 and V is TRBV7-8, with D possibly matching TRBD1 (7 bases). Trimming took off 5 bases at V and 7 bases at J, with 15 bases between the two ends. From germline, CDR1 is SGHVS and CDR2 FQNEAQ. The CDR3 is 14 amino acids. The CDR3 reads CASSRQGGSNEQFF. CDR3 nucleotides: TGTGCCAGCAGCCGGCAGGGGGGTTCAAATGAGCAGTTCTTC.

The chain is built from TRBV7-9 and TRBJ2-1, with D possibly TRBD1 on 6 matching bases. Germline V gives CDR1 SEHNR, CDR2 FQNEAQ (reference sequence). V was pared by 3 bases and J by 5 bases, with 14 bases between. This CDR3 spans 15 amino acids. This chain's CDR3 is CASSFRPGTNNEQFF. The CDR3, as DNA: TGTGCCAGCAGCTTCCGTCCCGGGACAAACAATGAGCAGTTCTTC.

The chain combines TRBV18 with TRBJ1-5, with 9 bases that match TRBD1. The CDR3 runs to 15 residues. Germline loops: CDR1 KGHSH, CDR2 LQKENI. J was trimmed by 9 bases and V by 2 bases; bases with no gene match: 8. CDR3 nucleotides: TGTGCCAGCTCACCATCGGGACAGGGCCTTGGGCCCCAGCATTTT. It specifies CASSPSGQGLGPQHF.

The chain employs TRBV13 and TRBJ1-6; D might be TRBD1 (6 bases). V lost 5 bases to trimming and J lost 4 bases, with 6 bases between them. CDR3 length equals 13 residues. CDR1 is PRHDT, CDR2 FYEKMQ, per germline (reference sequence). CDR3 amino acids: CASSGQYNSPLHF. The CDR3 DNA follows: TGTGCCAGCAGCGGACAGTATAATTCACCCCTCCACTTT.

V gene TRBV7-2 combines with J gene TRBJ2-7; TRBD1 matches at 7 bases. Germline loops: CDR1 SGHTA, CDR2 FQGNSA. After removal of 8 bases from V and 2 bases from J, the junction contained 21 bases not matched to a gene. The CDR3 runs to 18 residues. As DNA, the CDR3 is TGTGCCAGCTCACCGGGACAGTCGAGACGCTCCTTTACCTACGAGCAGTACTTC. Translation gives CASSPGQSRRSFTYEQYF.

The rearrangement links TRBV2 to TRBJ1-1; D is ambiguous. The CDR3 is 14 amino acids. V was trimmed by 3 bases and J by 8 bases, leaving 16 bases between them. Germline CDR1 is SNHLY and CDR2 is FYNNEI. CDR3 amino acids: CASSDITEGREAFF. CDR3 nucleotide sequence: TGTGCCAGCAGTGACATCACCGAGGGTCGGGAAGCTTTCTTT.

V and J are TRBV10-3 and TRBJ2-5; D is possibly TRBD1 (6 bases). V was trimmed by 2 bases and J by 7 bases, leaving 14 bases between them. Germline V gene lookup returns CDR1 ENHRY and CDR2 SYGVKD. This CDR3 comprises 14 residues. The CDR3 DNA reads TGTGCCATCAGTGAGAGACCCCAACAGGGGACCCAGTACTTC. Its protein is CAISERPQQGTQYF.

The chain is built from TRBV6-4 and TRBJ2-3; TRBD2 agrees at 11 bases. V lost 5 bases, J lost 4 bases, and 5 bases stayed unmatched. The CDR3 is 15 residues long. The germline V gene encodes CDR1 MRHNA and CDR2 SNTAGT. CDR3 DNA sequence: TGTGCCAGCAGTCGACTAGCGGGAATTCCAGATACGCAGTATTTT. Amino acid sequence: CASSRLAGIPDTQYF.

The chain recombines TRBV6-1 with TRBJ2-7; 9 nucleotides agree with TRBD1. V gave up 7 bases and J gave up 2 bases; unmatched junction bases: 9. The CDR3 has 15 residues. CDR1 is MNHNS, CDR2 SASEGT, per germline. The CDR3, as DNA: TGTGCCAGCAAAACGGGGACAGGGACGGCCTACGAGCAGTACTTC. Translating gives CASKTGTGTAYEQYF.

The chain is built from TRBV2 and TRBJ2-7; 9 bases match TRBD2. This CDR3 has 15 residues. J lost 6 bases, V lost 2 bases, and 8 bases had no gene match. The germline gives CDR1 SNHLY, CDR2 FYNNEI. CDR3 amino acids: CASSERSGRTREQYF. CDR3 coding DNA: TGTGCCAGCAGTGAAAGGAGCGGGAGGACTCGCGAGCAGTACTTC.

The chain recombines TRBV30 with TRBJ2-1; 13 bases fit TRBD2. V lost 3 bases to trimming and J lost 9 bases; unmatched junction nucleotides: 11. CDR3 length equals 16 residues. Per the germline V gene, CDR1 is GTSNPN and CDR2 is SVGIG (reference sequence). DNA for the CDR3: TGTGCCTGGAGGGCTGGGACTAGCGGGATTTACGGTGAGCAGTTCTTC. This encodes CAWRAGTSGIYGEQFF.

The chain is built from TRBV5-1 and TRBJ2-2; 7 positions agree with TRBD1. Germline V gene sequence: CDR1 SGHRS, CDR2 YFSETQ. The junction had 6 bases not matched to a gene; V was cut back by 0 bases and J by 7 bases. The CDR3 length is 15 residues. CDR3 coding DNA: TGCGCCAGCAGCTTGGAAGGGACAGCTGGCGGGGAGCTGTTTTTT. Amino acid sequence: CASSLEGTAGGELFF.

CDR3 region: CASSPGGQGRNEQFF. CDR3 bases: TGTGCCAGCAGCCCTGGGGGACAGGGAAGGAATGAGCAGTTCTTC. The rearrangement joins TRBV5-4 to TRBJ2-1; 9 bases are a match to TRBD1. V gave up 4 bases and J gave up 7 bases; unmatched junction bases: 9. In germline, CDR1 is SGHNT, CDR2 YYREEE (reference sequence). This CDR3 is 15 amino acids long.

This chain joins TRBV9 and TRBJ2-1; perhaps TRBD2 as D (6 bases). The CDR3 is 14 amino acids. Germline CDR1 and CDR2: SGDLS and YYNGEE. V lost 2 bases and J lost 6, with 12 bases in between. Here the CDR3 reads CASSVRLVSNEQFF. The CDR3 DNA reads TGTGCCAGCAGCGTGAGACTAGTAAGCAATGAGCAGTTCTTC. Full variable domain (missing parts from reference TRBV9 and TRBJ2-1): DSGVTQTPKHLITATGQRVTLRCSPRSGDLSVYWYQQSLDQGLQFLIQYYNGEERAKGNILERFSAQQFPDLHSELNLSSLELGDSALYFCASSVRLVSNEQFFGPGTRLTVL.

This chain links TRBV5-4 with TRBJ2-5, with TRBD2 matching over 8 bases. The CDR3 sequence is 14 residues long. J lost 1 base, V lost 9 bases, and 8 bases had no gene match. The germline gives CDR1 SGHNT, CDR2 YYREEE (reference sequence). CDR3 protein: CATWSRGGQETQYF. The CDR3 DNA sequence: TGTGCCACTTGGAGTCGGGGGGGCCAAGAGACCCAGTACTTC.

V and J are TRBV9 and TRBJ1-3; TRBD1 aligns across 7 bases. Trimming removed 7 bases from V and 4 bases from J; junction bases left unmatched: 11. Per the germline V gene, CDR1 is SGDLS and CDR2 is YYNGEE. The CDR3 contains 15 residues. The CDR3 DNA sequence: TGTGCCAGCTCCCCGCGACAGGGTGGAGGAAACACCATATATTTT. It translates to CASSPRQGGGNTIYF.

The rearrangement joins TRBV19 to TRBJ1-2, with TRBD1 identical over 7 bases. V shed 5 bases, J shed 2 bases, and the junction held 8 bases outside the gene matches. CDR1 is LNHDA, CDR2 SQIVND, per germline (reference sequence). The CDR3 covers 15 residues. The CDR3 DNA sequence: TGTGCCAGTAGTGACAGGGTTGAAGGCAACTATGGCTACACCTTC. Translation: CASSDRVEGNYGYTF.

The CDR3 DNA reads as TGTGCCAGCAGTACCCGGGACAACTCGGAGCAGTTCTTC. It is translated as CASSTRDNSEQFF. The chain recombines TRBV27 with TRBJ2-1; the D gene is possibly TRBD1 (6 bases). V was pared by 5 bases and J by 10 bases, with 15 bases between. The CDR3 contains 13 residues. Germline V gene data show CDR1 as MNHEY and CDR2 as SMNVEV (reference sequence).

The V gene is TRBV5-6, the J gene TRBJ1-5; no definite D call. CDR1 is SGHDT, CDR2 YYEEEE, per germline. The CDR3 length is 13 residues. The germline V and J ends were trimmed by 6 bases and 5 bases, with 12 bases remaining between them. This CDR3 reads CASTMGGHQPQHF. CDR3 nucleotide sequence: TGTGCCAGCACCATGGGAGGGCATCAGCCCCAGCATTTT.

DNA for the CDR3: TGTGCCAGCAGCGCCCGGGGGATTCAAGAGACCCAGTACTTC. Translating it yields CASSARGIQETQYF. V is TRBV7-6 and J is TRBJ2-5; D is possibly TRBD2 (6 bases). This CDR3 is built from 14 residues. Germline CDR1 is SGHVS and CDR2 is FNYEAQ. Trimming removed 5 bases at V and 2 bases at J, with 12 bases between.

The CDR3 sequence: CAISESPSASSYNEQFF. The CDR3 DNA follows: TGTGCCATCAGTGAGTCCCCCTCTGCGAGCTCCTACAATGAGCAGTTCTTC. J is TRBJ2-1 and V is TRBV10-3; D is uncertain. With 0 bases removed from V and 0 bases from J, the gap between germline ends came to 12 bases. Germline CDR1 ENHRY, CDR2 SYGVKD. The CDR3 loop spans 17 amino acids.

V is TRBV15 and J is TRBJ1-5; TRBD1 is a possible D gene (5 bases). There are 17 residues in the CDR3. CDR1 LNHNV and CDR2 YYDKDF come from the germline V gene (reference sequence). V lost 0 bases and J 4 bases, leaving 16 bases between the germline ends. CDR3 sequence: CATSRDNVPGGNQPQHF. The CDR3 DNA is TGTGCCACCAGCAGAGATAACGTCCCGGGGGGGAATCAGCCCCAGCATTTT. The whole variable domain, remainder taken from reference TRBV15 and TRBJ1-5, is DAMVIQNPRYQVTQFGKPVTLSCSQTLNHNVMYWYQQKSSQAPKLLFHYYDKDFNNEADTPDNFQSRRPNTSFCFLDIRSPGLGDTAMYLCATSRDNVPGGNQPQHFGDGTRLSIL.

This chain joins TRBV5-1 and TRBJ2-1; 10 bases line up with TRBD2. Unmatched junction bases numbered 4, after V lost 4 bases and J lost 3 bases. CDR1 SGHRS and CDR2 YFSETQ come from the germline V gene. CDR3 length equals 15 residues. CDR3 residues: CASSITSGVYNEQFF. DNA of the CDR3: TGCGCCAGCAGCATTACTAGCGGGGTCTACAATGAGCAGTTCTTC.